These 32 T cell receptor beta chains share one sample of origin, sequenced in a study of T cell repertoires in cytomegalovirus infection. A single record per CDR3 protein comes from TCRdb applying MiXCR to the reads. The sample includes 630,000 or so distinct CDR3 sequences, approximately 25% of them seen just once. The sequenced material came from CD8+ T cells from PBMCs. Receptor source: a human donor in good health (CMV status not recorded). Some clones in this sample may be carry-over from other donors' samples.

The rearrangement joins TRBV6-1 to TRBJ2-7; 9 positions agree with TRBD2. Germline CDR1 and CDR2: MNHNS and SASEGT. This CDR3 spans 16 amino acids. The V and J ends lost 1 base and 4 bases, in that order; junction bases with no gene match: 8. The CDR3 region has the DNA TGTGCCAGCAGTGAAGGGCTGAGCGGGGGGTTGTACGAGCAGTACTTC. It codes for CASSEGLSGGLYEQYF.

In this sample, this clonotype turned up a few times. V is TRBV20-1 and J is TRBJ1-1; D not certain. From germline, CDR1 is DFQATT and CDR2 SNEGSKA (reference sequence). CDR3 size: 12 residues. The CDR3 DNA is TGCAGCTATCCCCGCGGGGACACTGAAGCTTTCTTT. Encoded protein: CSYPRGDTEAFF.

Comments on this clonotype: At one end, the junction sequence differs from germline, possibly due to a read error. The chain has TRBV20-1 and TRBJ1-5; 7 bases are shared with TRBD1. Germline V gene data show CDR1 as DFQATT and CDR2 as SNEGSKA (reference sequence). This CDR3 region has 15 residues. As DNA, the CDR3 is TGCAGTGCAAGAGGGACAGTTTATAACAATCAGCCCCAGCATTTT. It is translated as CSARGTVYNNQPQHF.

Details on this clonotype: This could be a read error, since a much larger clone is one nucleotide away. The gene calls are TRBV7-9 and TRBJ2-6, with D possibly being TRBD2 (6 bases). The CDR3 length is 15 residues. Looked up from germline, CDR1 is SEHNR and CDR2 is FQNEAQ (reference sequence). The CDR3 sequence is CVSSPGGTGANVLTF. The CDR3 DNA sequence: TGTGTCAGCAGCCCCGGGGGTACTGGGGCCAACGTCCTGACTTTC.

This clonotype was seen more than once but under ten times. The chain is built from TRBV14 and TRBJ1-1; 9 bases align to TRBD1. J was trimmed by 6 bases and V by 3 bases; bases with no gene match: 5. The CDR3 sequence is 14 residues long. CDR1 SGHDN and CDR2 FVKESK come from the germline V gene. The CDR3 DNA reads as TGTGCCAGCAGCCATCTGGGACAGGGCCCTGAAGCTTTCTTT. Translating it yields CASSHLGQGPEAFF.

This chain connects TRBV29-1 to TRBJ1-1; D is ambiguous. V dropped 1 base and J dropped 1 base, with 10 bases sitting between them. CDR3 length: 14 residues. The germline V gene has CDR1 SQVTM and CDR2 ANQGSEA. Here the CDR3 reads CSVEGGFTNTEAFF. DNA for the CDR3: TGCAGCGTTGAAGGCGGGTTTACGAACACTGAAGCTTTCTTT.

This chain joins TRBV20-1 and TRBJ2-3, with 11 bases lining up with TRBD2. After removal of 6 bases from V and 4 bases from J, the junction contained 9 bases not matched to a gene. Germline V gene lookup returns CDR1 DFQATT and CDR2 SNEGSKA (reference sequence). This CDR3 has 15 residues. CDR3 DNA: TGCAGTGCCGTGCCGCTAGCGGGGGGACCAGATACGCAGTATTTT. It specifies CSAVPLAGGPDTQYF.

The chain employs TRBV29-1 and TRBJ2-6; D not certain. V lost 6 bases to trimming and J lost 0 bases, with 12 bases between them. Germline V CDR1 and CDR2: SQVTM, ANQGSEA. This CDR3 comprises 15 residues. The CDR3 sequence: CSVVPLNSGANVLTF. The CDR3 nucleotides read TGCAGCGTCGTCCCCTTGAACTCTGGGGCCAACGTCCTGACTTTC. Looking up the rest from reference TRBV29-1 and TRBJ2-6 gives the full variable domain: SAVISQKPSRDICQRGTSLTIQCQVDSQVTMMFWYRQQPGQSLTLIATANQGSEATYESGFVIDKFPISRPNLTFSTLTVSNMSPEDSSIYLCSVVPLNSGANVLTFGAGSRLTVL.

This clonotype has a handful of counts. The rearrangement uses TRBV6-5 and TRBJ2-1; D might be TRBD1 (6 bases). Per the germline V gene, CDR1 is MNHEY and CDR2 is SVGAGI. The CDR3 has 18 amino acids. V dropped 6 bases and J dropped 0 bases, with 21 bases sitting between them. This CDR3 reads CASSNRVPESSSYNEQFF. In nucleotides, the CDR3 is TGTGCCAGCAGCAACAGGGTTCCCGAATCGAGCTCCTACAATGAGCAGTTCTTC.

This clonotype was counted only a few times. The junction shows a germline mismatch at one end, possibly a read error. The chain couples TRBV7-7 to TRBJ2-1; TRBD2 aligns across 9 bases. The CDR3 sequence is 14 residues long. CDR1 is SSHAT, CDR2 FNYEAQ, per germline (reference sequence). CDR3 nucleotides: TGTGCTAGCAGCAACTCGGGACTAGCAAATGAGCAGTTCTTC. It codes for CASSNSGLANEQFF.

This sequence joins TRBV20-1 and TRBJ2-1; the match to TRBD1 covers 9 bases. The junction had 4 bases not matched to a gene; V was cut back by 1 base and J by 6 bases. The germline gives CDR1 DFQATT, CDR2 SNEGSKA (reference sequence). The CDR3 is made up of 14 amino acids. This chain's CDR3 is CSARGDREVNEQFF. The CDR3 DNA reads TGCAGTGCTAGAGGGGACAGGGAGGTCAATGAGCAGTTCTTC.

For this clonotype: A single base separates this from a much larger clone, so it may be a read error. The chain couples TRBV7-6 to TRBJ2-3, with TRBD1 as a possible D gene (6 bases). Germline lookup yields CDR1 SGHVS and CDR2 FNYEAQ. The length of the CDR3 is 14 residues. V dropped 10 bases and J dropped 2 bases, with 16 bases sitting between them. The CDR3 DNA follows: TGTGCCAACACTGGACAGCCAAACACAGATACGCAGTATTTT. It codes for CANTGQPNTDTQYF.

The CDR3 sequence is CASSTHSYNEQFF. In nucleotides, the CDR3 is TGTGCCAGCAGTACTCACTCCTACAATGAGCAGTTCTTC. The rearrangement links TRBV2 to TRBJ2-1; D ambiguous. This CDR3 is 13 amino acids long. V was cut by 5 bases and J by 0 bases, with 5 bases left in between. Germline loops: CDR1 SNHLY, CDR2 FYNNEI.

A word on this clonotype: A much larger clone sits a single nucleotide away, making a read error possible. The V and J genes are TRBV7-6 and TRBJ2-1; 11 positions agree with TRBD2. The CDR3 covers 19 residues. Germline assignment: CDR1 SGHVS and CDR2 FNYEAQ. The DNA for the CDR3 is TGTCCCAGCAGCTATCGCCCAACTAGCGGGGGAGTTATTAACAATGAGCAGTTCTTC. It encodes CPSSYRPTSGGVINNEQFF.

This clonotype was counted a few times. J is TRBJ1-6 and V is TRBV4-1; the match to TRBD1 covers 7 bases. This CDR3 contains 15 residues. V lost 3 bases and J lost 7; bases outside the gene matches: 6. From germline, CDR1 is MGHRA and CDR2 YSYEKL. The CDR3 here is CASSQTTGINSPLHF. The CDR3 nucleotides read TGCGCCAGCAGCCAGACGACAGGGATCAATTCACCCCTCCACTTT.

This chain joins TRBV2 and TRBJ2-2, with D uncertain. The germline V gene encodes CDR1 SNHLY and CDR2 FYNNEI. Trimming removed 3 bases from V and 2 bases from J, with 13 bases in between. This CDR3 is 16 amino acids long. The CDR3 DNA reads TGTGCCAGCAGTGAGTGGTTCCTACATAACACCGGGGAGCTGTTTTTT. The encoded protein is CASSEWFLHNTGELFF.

This clonotype was recorded many times. The chain combines TRBV7-9 with TRBJ1-2; no firm D call. Trimming cost V 4 bases and J 2 bases, with 11 bases left between them. This CDR3 region has 14 residues. Looked up from germline, CDR1 is SEHNR and CDR2 is FQNEAQ (reference sequence). The CDR3 loop reads CASSWTTSNYGYTF. CDR3 DNA sequence: TGTGCCAGCAGCTGGACGACTTCGAACTATGGCTACACCTTC.

Concerning this clonotype: Here the CDR3 omits its conserved ending phenylalanine or tryptophan, so a read error is the likely source. This chain links TRBV2 with TRBJ2-7; D is unresolved. Deletions cut 8 bases from V and 1 base from J, with 9 bases between. In germline, CDR1 is SNHLY, CDR2 FYNNEI. The CDR3 covers 12 residues. CDR3 residues: CASLDPSYEQYL. The CDR3 DNA follows: TGTGCCAGCCTGGACCCGTCCTACGAGCAGTACTTA.

This clonotype was detected once. The rearrangement joins TRBV12-5 to TRBJ1-5; D ambiguous. The CDR3 runs 13 residues. V was cut by 7 bases and J by 3 bases, with 10 bases left in between. Germline CDR1 reads LGHNT; CDR2 reads FRNRAP. The CDR3 sequence: CASAPGYNQPQHF. For the CDR3, the DNA is TGTGCTAGTGCCCCAGGATACAATCAGCCCCAGCATTTT.

On this clonotype: A single base separates this from a much larger clone, so it may be a read error. The chain joins TRBV7-2 to TRBJ1-2; D possibly corresponds to TRBD1 (6 bases). The CDR3 covers 15 residues. The germline CDR1 and CDR2 sequences are SGHTA and FQGNSA. The CDR3 sequence: CANSPGAGLRYGYTF. The CDR3 nucleotides read TGTGCCAACAGCCCAGGGGCAGGTTTACGCTATGGCTACACCTTC.

Only a few counts were recorded for this clonotype. The V gene is TRBV6-5, the J gene TRBJ2-7; D ambiguous. Germline values: CDR1 MNHEY, CDR2 SVGAGI. The CDR3 length is 15 residues. Trimming took 5 bases from V and 4 from J, leaving 18 bases between them. This CDR3 reads CASSPLAGSSYEQYF. CDR3 in DNA: TGTGCCAGCAGTCCCCTCGCAGGTAGTTCTTACGAGCAGTACTTC.

This clonotype was detected many times. The V and J genes are TRBV7-8 and TRBJ2-3; 11 nucleotides match TRBD1. The ends lost 4 bases at V and 2 bases at J; junction bases unmatched: 5. This CDR3 has 16 amino acids. Germline V gene lookup returns CDR1 SGHVS and CDR2 FQNEAQ. The CDR3 sequence: CASSYLGQGVTDTQYF. DNA for the CDR3: TGTGCCAGCAGCTACCTGGGACAGGGGGTCACAGATACGCAGTATTTT.

This clonotype has a count of ten or more. The rearrangement uses TRBV4-1 and TRBJ2-7, with a possible D match to TRBD2 (5 bases). CDR1 is MGHRA and CDR2 is YSYEKL in the germline V gene. CDR3 length: 13 residues. Trimming shortened V by 4 bases and J by 7 bases, and 14 bases separated the two germline ends. The CDR3 is CASSRTSEGEQYF. In DNA, the CDR3 is TGCGCCAGCAGCCGCACCTCCGAGGGTGAGCAGTACTTC.

The chain is built from TRBV7-2 and TRBJ1-1; D is possibly TRBD1 (6 bases). The CDR3 contains 17 residues. Germline lookup yields CDR1 SGHTA and CDR2 FQGNSA. Trimming removed 2 bases from V and 0 bases from J, with 16 bases in between. CDR3 in DNA: TGTGCCAGCAGCTTAAAAGGGACACACGGCGTGAACACTGAAGCTTTCTTT. The encoded protein is CASSLKGTHGVNTEAFF.

This clonotype was detected only a few times. The chain is built from TRBV12-3 or TRBV12-4 and TRBJ2-1, with D unclear. The V gene lost 7 bases and the J gene lost 0 bases, with 13 bases spanning the gap. This CDR3 comprises 15 residues. The CDR3 region has the DNA TGTGCCAGCACCATAGCTCCGAGCTCCTACAATGAGCAGTTCTTC. Translated, it gives CASTIAPSSYNEQFF.

V and J are TRBV6-2 or TRBV6-3 and TRBJ2-1; D remains ambiguous. V was clipped by 2 bases and J by 5 bases, with 4 bases between them. CDR1 MNHEY and CDR2 SVGEGT come from the germline V gene. This CDR3 is built from 12 residues. The CDR3 DNA is TGTGCCAGCAGTTACCCCGACAATGAGCAGTTCTTC. This sequence encodes CASSYPDNEQFF.

This clonotype was found a few times. The rearrangement links TRBV10-3 to TRBJ2-3; 12 bases match TRBD2. V was pared by 4 bases and J by 2 bases, with 4 bases of the junction left unmatched. Germline V gives CDR1 ENHRY, CDR2 SYGVKD. CDR3 length: 16 amino acids. The CDR3 sequence is CAISGTSGDNTDTQYF. DNA of the CDR3: TGTGCCATCAGTGGGACTAGCGGGGACAACACAGATACGCAGTATTTT.

This clonotype was seen only a few times. V is TRBV25-1 and J is TRBJ1-1; no clear D gene. Deletions cut 3 bases from V and 1 base from J, with 9 bases between. Germline V gene lookup returns CDR1 MGHDK and CDR2 SYGVNS. CDR3 size: 14 residues. DNA of the CDR3: TGTGCCAGCAGTGATCCAGACAAGAACACTGAAGCTTTCTTT. Residues: CASSDPDKNTEAFF.

The CDR3 region is CASSLLKGVTGELFF. CDR3 in DNA: TGTGCCAGCAGTTTATTGAAGGGGGTCACCGGGGAGCTGTTTTTT. V and J are TRBV28 and TRBJ2-2; maybe TRBD1 (6 bases). This CDR3 comprises 15 residues. The ends were cut back, 1 base at V and 4 bases at J, with 10 bases in the middle. Per germline, CDR1 MDHEN and CDR2 SYDVKM.

The gene calls are TRBV29-1 and TRBJ1-3; TRBD1 agrees at 8 bases. Losses at the gene ends were 7 bases for V and 4 bases for J; bases not matched to a gene: 9. Germline assignment: CDR1 SQVTM and CDR2 ANQGSEA. This CDR3 is 14 amino acids long. DNA for the CDR3: TGCAGCGCCGTCATGAGGACAGGGGGAAACACCATATATTTT. Its translation: CSAVMRTGGNTIYF. The full variable domain, rest sourced from reference TRBV29-1 and TRBJ1-3, is SAVISQKPSRDICQRGTSLTIQCQVDSQVTMMFWYRQQPGQSLTLIATANQGSEATYESGFVIDKFPISRPNLTFSTLTVSNMSPEDSSIYLCSAVMRTGGNTIYFGEGSWLTVV.

The V gene is TRBV18, the J gene TRBJ1-1; unclear D gene. Per germline, CDR1 KGHSH and CDR2 LQKENI. V was trimmed by 0 bases and J by 1 base, leaving 6 bases between them. The length of the CDR3 is 14 residues. CDR3 residues: CASSPPRRNTEAFF. The CDR3 DNA follows: TGTGCCAGCTCACCACCTAGACGGAACACTGAAGCTTTCTTT. Variable domain in full (rest from reference TRBV18 and TRBJ1-1): NAGVMQNPRHLVRRRGQEARLRCSPMKGHSHVYWYRQLPEEGLKFMVYLQKENIIDESGMPKERFSAEFPKEGPSILRIQQVVRGDSAAYFCASSPPRRNTEAFFGQGTRLTVV.

V is TRBV27 and J is TRBJ2-2, with TRBD2 matching 8 bases. The CDR3 runs 17 residues. Germline CDR1 reads MNHEY; CDR2 reads SMNVEV (reference sequence). V gave up 4 bases and J gave up 0 bases; unmatched junction bases: 7. The CDR3 here is CASSSIAGKTNTGELFF. The DNA for the CDR3 is TGTGCCAGCAGTTCCATAGCGGGGAAGACGAACACCGGGGAGCTGTTTTTT.